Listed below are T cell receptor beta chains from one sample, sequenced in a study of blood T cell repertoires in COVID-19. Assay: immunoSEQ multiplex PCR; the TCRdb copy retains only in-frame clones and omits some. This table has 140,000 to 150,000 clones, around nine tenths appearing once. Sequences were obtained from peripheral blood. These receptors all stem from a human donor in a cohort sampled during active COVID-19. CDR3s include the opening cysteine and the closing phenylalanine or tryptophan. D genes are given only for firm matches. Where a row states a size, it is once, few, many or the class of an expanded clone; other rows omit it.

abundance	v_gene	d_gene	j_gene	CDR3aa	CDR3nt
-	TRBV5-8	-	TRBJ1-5	CASSLLGGADSNQPQHF	TGTGCCAGCAGCTTGCTTGGGGGGGCTGACAGCAATCAGCCCCAGCATTTT
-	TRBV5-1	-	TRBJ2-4	CASSSGYRDIAKNIQYF	TGCGCCAGCAGCTCGGGGTACAGGGACATAGCCAAAAACATTCAGTACTTC
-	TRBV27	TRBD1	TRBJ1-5	CATAPDRGGNQPQHF	TGTGCCACTGCGCCTGACAGGGGGGGCAATCAGCCCCAGCATTTT
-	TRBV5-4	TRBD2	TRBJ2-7	CASSQLAGSSYEQYF	TGTGCCAGCAGCCAACTAGCGGGATCCTCCTACGAGCAGTACTTC
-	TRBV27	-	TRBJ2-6	CASSLQSSGANVLTF	TGTGCCAGCAGTTTACAGTCCTCTGGGGCCAACGTCCTGACTTTC
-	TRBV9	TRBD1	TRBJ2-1	CASSTPPGQSYNEQFF	TGTGCCAGCAGCACCCCCCCGGGACAGTCCTACAATGAGCAGTTCTTC
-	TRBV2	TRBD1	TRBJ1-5	CASGRQGGSNQPQHF	TGTGCCAGCGGGAGACAGGGAGGAAGCAATCAGCCCCAGCATTTT
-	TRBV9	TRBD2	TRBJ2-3	CASSVTAGFTDTQYF	TGTGCCAGCAGCGTAACAGCGGGGTTCACAGATACGCAGTATTTT
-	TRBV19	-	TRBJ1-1	CASSPTGGNTEAFF	TGTGCCAGTAGCCCGACGGGGGGTAACACTGAAGCTTTCTTT
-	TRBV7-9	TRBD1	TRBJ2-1	CASSLAQTGNEQFF	TGTGCCAGCAGCTTAGCCCAGACAGGGAATGAGCAGTTCTTC
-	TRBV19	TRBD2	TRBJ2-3	CASKGLAGGGTDTQYF	TGTGCCAGTAAGGGACTAGCGGGGGGCGGCACAGATACGCAGTATTTT
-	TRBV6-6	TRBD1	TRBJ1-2	CASSPRDRAYHYGYTF	TGTGCCAGCAGTCCACGGGACAGGGCGTATCACTATGGCTACACCTTC
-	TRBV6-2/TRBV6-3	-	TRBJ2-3	CASSSSDTQYF	TGTGCCAGCAGTTCCTCAGATACGCAGTATTTT
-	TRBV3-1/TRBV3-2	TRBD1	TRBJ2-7	CASSRDRVGSYEQYF	TGTGCCAGCAGCCGGGACAGGGTGGGGTCCTACGAGCAGTACTTC
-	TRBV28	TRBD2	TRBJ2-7	CASSSLPGTSGGFYEQYF	TGTGCCAGCAGTTCCCTGCCCGGGACTAGCGGAGGGTTCTACGAGCAGTACTTC
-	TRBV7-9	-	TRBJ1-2	CASSFPRGARGGYTF	TGTGCCAGCAGCTTTCCCCGGGGGGCTCGAGGTGGCTACACCTTC
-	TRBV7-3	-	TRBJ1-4	CASSPTRGLKGELFF	TGTGCCAGCAGCCCCACGAGGGGGTTAAAGGGGGAACTGTTTTTT
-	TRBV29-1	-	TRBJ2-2	CSILLGRGSTGELFF	TGCAGCATCCTCCTCGGCAGGGGATCGACCGGGGAGCTGTTTTTT
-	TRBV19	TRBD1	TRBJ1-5	CASSTTGVSNQPQHF	TGTGCCAGTAGTACTACAGGGGTTAGCAATCAGCCCCAGCATTTT
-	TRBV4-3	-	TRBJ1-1	CASSQVLANTEAFF	TGCGCCAGCAGCCAAGTTTTGGCGAACACTGAAGCTTTCTTT
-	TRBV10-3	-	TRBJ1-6	CAISFNPGNSPLHF	TGTGCCATCAGTTTCAATCCAGGGAATTCACCCCTCCACTTT
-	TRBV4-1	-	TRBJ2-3	CASSSLTDTQYF	TGCGCCAGCAGCTCACTTACAGATACGCAGTATTTT
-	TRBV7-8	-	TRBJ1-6	CASSLEFGTRTSPLHF	TGTGCCAGCAGCTTAGAATTCGGGACACGGACTTCACCCCTCCACTTT
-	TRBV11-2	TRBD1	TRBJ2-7	CASSLMGTAYEQYF	TGTGCCAGCAGCTTAATGGGGACAGCCTACGAGCAGTACTTC
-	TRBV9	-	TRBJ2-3	CASSVDASSSTDTQYF	TGTGCCAGCAGCGTAGACGCCAGTTCTAGCACAGATACGCAGTATTTT
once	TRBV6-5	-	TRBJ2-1	CASSSLGAGEQFF	TGTGCCAGCAGTTCGCTGGGGGCCGGTGAGCAGTTCTTC
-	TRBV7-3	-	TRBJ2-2	CASSFYGGRTGELFF	TGTGCCAGCAGTTTCTATGGGGGCCGCACCGGGGAGCTGTTTTTT
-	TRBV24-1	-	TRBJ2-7	CATSDPRQRTYEQYF	TGTGCCACCAGTGATCCCCGACAGAGAACCTACGAGCAGTACTTC
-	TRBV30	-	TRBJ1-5	CAWSMTGTFNQPQHF	TGTGCCTGGAGTATGACAGGAACCTTCAATCAGCCCCAGCATTTT
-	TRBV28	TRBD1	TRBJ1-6	CASNPPTGVNSPLHF	TGTGCCAGCAACCCTCCTACAGGGGTGAATTCACCCCTCCACTTT
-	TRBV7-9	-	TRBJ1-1	CASSFGRGNTEAFF	TGTGCCAGCAGCTTTGGGAGGGGGAACACTGAAGCTTTCTTT
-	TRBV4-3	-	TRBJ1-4	CASSQKRTVATNEKLFF	TGCGCCAGCAGCCAAAAAAGGACAGTTGCAACTAATGAAAAACTGTTTTTT
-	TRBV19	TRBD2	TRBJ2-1	CASSIGSPSGPYNEQFF	TGTGCCAGTAGTATTGGGTCCCCTAGCGGGCCTTACAATGAGCAGTTCTTC
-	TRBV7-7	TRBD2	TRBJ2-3	CASSQTSGGAWDTQYF	TGTGCTAGCAGCCAGACTAGCGGGGGGGCATGGGATACGCAGTATTTT
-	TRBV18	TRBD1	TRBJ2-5	CASSPSQGAVETQYF	TGTGCCAGCTCACCCTCACAGGGGGCGGTGGAGACCCAGTACTTC
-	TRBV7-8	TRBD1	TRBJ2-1	CASSSRQGLDEQFF	TGTGCCAGCAGCTCTCGACAGGGTCTCGATGAGCAGTTCTTC
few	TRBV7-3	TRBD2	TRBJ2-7	CASSSRRGGEQYF	TGTGCCAGCAGCTCCCGACGGGGGGGCGAGCAGTACTTC
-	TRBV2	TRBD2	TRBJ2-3	CASPRGTSGATDTQYF	TGTGCCAGCCCCCGGGGGACTAGCGGGGCCACAGATACGCAGTATTTT
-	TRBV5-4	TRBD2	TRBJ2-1	CASSLGTSGSYNEQFF	TGTGCCAGCAGCTTGGGGACTAGCGGATCCTACAATGAGCAGTTCTTC
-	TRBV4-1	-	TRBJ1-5	CASSQQQGWSNQPQHF	TGCGCCAGCAGCCAACAACAGGGATGGAGCAATCAGCCCCAGCATTTT
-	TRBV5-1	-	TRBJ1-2	CASSLIEGNYGYTF	TGCGCCAGCAGCTTGATCGAGGGTAACTATGGCTACACCTTC
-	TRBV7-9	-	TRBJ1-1	CASSLNSPTEAFF	TGTGCCAGCAGCTTAAACAGTCCTACTGAAGCTTTCTTT
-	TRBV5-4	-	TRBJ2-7	CASSLDRVYEQYF	TGTGCCAGCAGCTTGGATCGCGTATACGAGCAGTACTTC
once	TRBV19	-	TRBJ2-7	CASSIGGPSEQYF	TGTGCCAGTAGTATAGGGGGGCCGAGCGAGCAGTACTTC
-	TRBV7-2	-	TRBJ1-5	CASSLGTWANQPQHF	TGTGCCAGCAGCTTAGGGACTTGGGCCAATCAGCCCCAGCATTTT
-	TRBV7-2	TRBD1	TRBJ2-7	CASRWDRDYEQYF	TGTGCCAGCAGATGGGACAGGGATTACGAGCAGTACTTC
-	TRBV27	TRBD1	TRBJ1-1	CASSLQGAGTEAFF	TGTGCCAGCAGTCTACAGGGGGCTGGGACTGAAGCTTTCTTT
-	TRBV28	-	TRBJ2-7	CASSATGNPGEQYF	TGTGCCAGCAGTGCTACAGGAAATCCTGGCGAGCAGTACTTC
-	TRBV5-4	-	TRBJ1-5	CASRQYSNQPQHF	TGTGCCAGCCGACAGTATAGCAATCAGCCCCAGCATTTT
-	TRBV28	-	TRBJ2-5	CASSSFYTQYF	TGTGCCAGCAGTTCCTTCTATACTCAGTACTTC
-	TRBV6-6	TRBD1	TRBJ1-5	CASRQRGQGSNQPQHF	TGTGCCAGCAGACAAAGGGGACAGGGAAGCAATCAGCCCCAGCATTTT
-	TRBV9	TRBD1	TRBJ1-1	CASSRGQGGMNTEAFF	TGTGCCAGCAGCAGGGGGCAGGGGGGCATGAACACTGAAGCTTTCTTT
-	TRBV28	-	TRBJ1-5	CASSPASRSGQPQHF	TGTGCCAGCAGCCCCGCCTCACGGTCGGGGCAGCCCCAGCATTTT
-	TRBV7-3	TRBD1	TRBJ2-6	CASSSGQVRSGANVLTF	TGTGCCAGCAGCTCCGGACAGGTCCGATCTGGGGCCAACGTCCTGACTTTC